Sequencing of this TCR beta chain was carried out in a study of blood T cells in healthy people across ages. Study-wide points: Naive and antigen-experienced cells could not be conclusively compared, given unsorted PBMCs. It was held that the diversity estimates obtained from one million T cells were underestimates.

This clonotype appeared a few times. As yet, its antigen is unknown. Trimming took 1 base from V and 2 from J, leaving 20 bases between them. Germline V gives CDR1 MGHDK, CDR2 SYGVNS. The CDR3 totals 19 residues. Together with a sample-barcoded 5' primer, a J-beta primer mix was included in a second PCR lasting roughly 7 to 11 cycles. TCRdb reanalysed the 5' RACE reads using MiXCR and keeps one entry per CDR3 protein. The sample includes hundreds of thousands of distinct CDR3 sequences, roughly 25% seen only once; the top ten take just under 9.5%. The same specimen was also included in a second study, on T cells of mothers and their children. As that study records: A second PCR was performed with the M1S primer. This primer added sample barcodes and 2-4 random nucleotides. The effect of thymic selection on TCR recombination output is similar between related and unrelated pairs.

The receptor was derived from a boy aged 5-17 years in good health. The V gene is TRBV25-1, the J gene TRBJ2-2; a possible D gene is TRBD2 (5 bases). The sample taken for sequencing was blood. The CDR3 nucleotides read TGTGCCAGCAGTGAATCCCCCCGTGACTCAGCGGTTAACACCGGGGAGCTGTTTTTT. This translates into CASSESPRDSAVNTGELFF.